Presented here are 30 T cell receptor beta chains from one specimen sequenced in a study of beta chain features in type 1 diabetes (dated by TCRdb to about 2018). The method was the immunoSEQ multiplex PCR assay. The entire amount of isolated RNA was reverse transcribed using the High Capacity cDNA Reverse Transcription Kit, so the sequenced TCRB transcripts were expressed ones. In its TCRdb copy, this immuneACCESS table keeps in-frame sequences only and misses some clones. Where compared with another copy, unresolved V genes explain less than half of these, and the others have no known cause. The sample yields over 700,000 clones; roughly 15% were counted once. The ten biggest clones cover 0.02% to 0.03% of the sample. The sequenced sample consisted of naive CD4+ T cells from blood. In the paper's terms, the cell subset or site label means: true naive CD4+ T cells. These receptors came from a young woman in good health.

Worth noting for this clone: Other DNA sequences within the sample encode an identical CDR3. CDR3 in DNA: TGTGCCAGCAGCTTAGGGCCCGAGCAGTTCTTC. Translated: CASSLGPEQFF. This chain links TRBV7-9 with TRBJ2-1; unclear D gene. The CDR3 is 11 residues long. From germline, CDR1 is SEHNR and CDR2 FQNEAQ (reference sequence). V lost 1 base to trimming and J lost 10 bases, with 5 bases between them.

This clone was observed a few times. The CDR3 loop is CASSFQGFGYTF. In DNA form, the CDR3 reads TGTGCCAGCAGTTTTCAGGGTTTTGGCTACACCTTC. The chain combines TRBV28 with TRBJ1-2, with D perhaps TRBD1 (5 bases). The germline CDR1 and CDR2 sequences are MDHEN and SYDVKM. CDR3 length: 12 amino acids. Trimming removed 3 bases from V and 7 bases from J, with 9 bases in between.

V and J are TRBV5-1 and TRBJ1-1, with unresolved D. This CDR3 spans 14 amino acids. The germline V gene has CDR1 SGHRS and CDR2 YFSETQ. V lost 1 base and J 1 base, leaving 8 bases between the germline ends. The CDR3, as DNA: TGCGCCAGCAGCTTGAGGCCGGCGAACACTGAAGCTTTCTTT. This sequence encodes CASSLRPANTEAFF. The entire variable domain, with the rest obtained from reference TRBV5-1 and TRBJ1-1, is as follows: KAGVTQTPRYLIKTRGQQVTLSCSPISGHRSVSWYQQTPGQGLQFLFEYFSETQRNKGNFPGRFSGRQFSNSRSEMNVSTLELGDSALYLCASSLRPANTEAFFGQGTRLTVV.

This chain links TRBV27 with TRBJ2-2; D is perhaps TRBD1 (6 bases). Germline assignment: CDR1 MNHEY and CDR2 SMNVEV (reference sequence). This CDR3 spans 15 amino acids. Trimming shortened V by 4 bases and J by 4 bases, and 13 bases separated the two germline ends. The CDR3 DNA reads TGTGCCAGCAGTTACGGGACATGGCGCACCGGGGAGCTGTTTTTT. It specifies CASSYGTWRTGELFF.

This clone turned up a few times. This may be a read error, as it is one base from a much larger clone. The same CDR3 can be traced to other DNA sequences in this sample. The V call is TRBV7-8, the J call TRBJ2-5, with no clear D. Trimming cost V 3 bases and J 2 bases, with 1 base left between them. The CDR3 consists of 11 residues. Looked up from germline, CDR1 is SGHVS and CDR2 is FQNEAQ. The CDR3 reads CASSFQETQYF. In DNA, the CDR3 is TGTGCCAGCAGCTTTCAAGAGACCCAGTACTTC.

Notes on this clone: Other DNA variants within this sample encode the same CDR3. The chain employs TRBV27 and TRBJ1-1; D is possibly TRBD1 (5 bases). Per the germline V gene, CDR1 is MNHEY and CDR2 is SMNVEV (reference sequence). The V gene lost 7 bases and the J gene lost 1 base, with 7 bases spanning the gap. This CDR3 comprises 12 residues. CDR3 sequence: CASTDRNTEAFF. The DNA of the CDR3 is TGTGCCAGCACCGACAGGAACACTGAAGCTTTCTTT.

To note about this clone: The sample has other DNA sequences that encode this CDR3 too. The chain links TRBV6-1 to TRBJ2-2; D not certain. The CDR3 extends over 13 amino acids. Trimming pared 2 bases from V and 1 base from J, leaving 2 bases between. Germline V gene sequence: CDR1 MNHNS, CDR2 SASEGT. The CDR3 DNA sequence: TGTGCCAGCAGTGAACTGAACACCGGGGAGCTGTTTTTT. Its protein is CASSELNTGELFF.

The rearrangement joins TRBV2 to TRBJ1-5; no firm D call. Trimming cost V 4 bases and J 6 bases, with 13 bases left between them. CDR3 length: 14 amino acids. Per the germline V gene, CDR1 is SNHLY and CDR2 is FYNNEI. The CDR3 DNA follows: TGTGCCAGCAGTGTCCTGTTCGAGGGTCAGCCCCAGCATTTT. Translating it yields CASSVLFEGQPQHF.

A few counts support this clone. The chain uses TRBV28 and TRBJ1-4, with D unclear. The CDR3 consists of 15 residues. V dropped 5 bases and J dropped 10 bases, with 20 bases sitting between them. Germline V gene sequence: CDR1 MDHEN, CDR2 SYDVKM. For the CDR3, the DNA is TGTGCCAGCAGTCCCCGGCGGAGCTCGATGGGAAAACTGTTTTTT. This encodes CASSPRRSSMGKLFF.

This clone was observed a few times. This chain joins TRBV7-2 and TRBJ1-2; 9 bases match TRBD1. Per germline, CDR1 SGHTA and CDR2 FQGNSA. The CDR3 totals 15 residues. J was trimmed by 8 bases and V by 5 bases; bases with no gene match: 12. The CDR3 nucleotides are TGTGCCAGCAGCCCACAGGGGGCGGAGTGGTACGGCTACACCTTC. Residues: CASSPQGAEWYGYTF.

The rearrangement links TRBV7-9 to TRBJ1-5, with TRBD1 as a possible D gene (6 bases). Germline V gene sequence: CDR1 SEHNR, CDR2 FQNEAQ (reference sequence). This CDR3 has 15 residues. V was clipped by 1 base and J by 2 bases, with 9 bases between them. The CDR3 bases are TGTGCCAGCAGCTTAGGGGGGCTCCGCAATCAGCCCCAGCATTTT. Translating it yields CASSLGGLRNQPQHF.

On this clone: The sample holds other DNA sequences that translate to the same CDR3. The J gene is TRBJ2-6, the V gene TRBV28; 11 bases align to TRBD1. This CDR3 contains 17 residues. Trimming cost V 8 bases and J 0 bases; bases outside gene matches: 6. CDR1 and CDR2 from the germline V gene are MDHEN and SYDVKM. The DNA for the CDR3 is TGTGCCAGCTCCCGGGACAGGGGGATCTCTGGGGCCAACGTCCTGACTTTC. Its translation: CASSRDRGISGANVLTF.

This clone appeared a few times. J is TRBJ2-7 and V is TRBV20-1; the D gene is possibly TRBD1 (6 bases). The V end lost 5 bases, the J end lost 12 bases, and 17 bases lay between the germline ends. This CDR3 spans 11 amino acids. Germline CDR1 reads DFQATT; CDR2 reads SNEGSKA (reference sequence). The CDR3 spells CSARRTAEVYF. Written as DNA, the CDR3 is TGCAGTGCTCGGCGGACAGCCGAGGTGTACTTC.

This clone was recorded a few times. J is TRBJ2-3 and V is TRBV29-1, with 9 positions matching TRBD1. Germline lookup yields CDR1 SQVTM and CDR2 ANQGSEA. Trimming removed 1 base from V and 0 bases from J; junction bases left unmatched: 2. This CDR3 has 15 residues. This chain's CDR3 is CSVEGTGVSTDTQYF. Here the CDR3 DNA reads TGCAGCGTTGAAGGGACAGGGGTTAGCACAGATACGCAGTATTTT.

This clone was recorded a few times. J is TRBJ1-5 and V is TRBV15; D gene uncertain. The CDR3 covers 14 residues. Germline CDR1 is LNHNV and CDR2 is YYDKDF (reference sequence). V was trimmed by 1 base and J by 5 bases, leaving 9 bases between them. In nucleotides, the CDR3 is TGTGCCACCAGCAGAGGACAATTGGATCAGCCCCAGCATTTT. It yields the protein CATSRGQLDQPQHF.

This rearrangement joins TRBV7-2 to TRBJ1-5; D may be TRBD1 (5 bases). The CDR3 sequence is 17 residues long. V lost 4 bases to trimming and J lost 0 bases, with 16 bases between them. Germline V gene data show CDR1 as SGHTA and CDR2 as FQGNSA. CDR3 nucleotides: TGTGCCAGCAGCTACGAACGGGGCCTATTTAGCAATCAGCCCCAGCATTTT. This sequence encodes CASSYERGLFSNQPQHF.

This sequence joins TRBV27 and TRBJ2-7; possible D gene TRBD2, 5 bases. This CDR3 contains 14 residues. Germline CDR1 is MNHEY and CDR2 is SMNVEV (reference sequence). V dropped 3 bases and J dropped 5 bases, with 14 bases sitting between them. The CDR3 here is CASSLEAGIDEQYF. The CDR3 DNA follows: TGTGCCAGCAGTTTGGAGGCGGGCATTGACGAGCAGTACTTC.

The V and J genes are TRBV28 and TRBJ2-7; D is perhaps TRBD2 (6 bases). Germline V lookup: CDR1 MDHEN, CDR2 SYDVKM. There are 14 residues in the CDR3. Trimming cost V 5 bases and J 1 base, with 12 bases left between them. The CDR3 bases are TGTGCCAGCAGTGAATTGGGAGGTTCCTACGAGCAGTACTTC. It yields the protein CASSELGGSYEQYF.

The chain joins TRBV10-3 to TRBJ2-7; unclear D gene. V was pared by 2 bases and J by 4 bases, with 9 bases between. The CDR3 length is 13 residues. The V gene's germline CDR1 is ENHRY and CDR2 SYGVKD. The CDR3 sequence: CAISEPRLYEQYF. In DNA, the CDR3 is TGTGCCATCAGTGAGCCCAGGTTATACGAGCAGTACTTC.

The chain combines TRBV7-9 with TRBJ2-5, with a weak D call TRBD2 (6 bases). The CDR3 runs to 15 residues. V lost 5 bases, J lost 5 bases, and 18 bases lay in between. CDR1 is SEHNR, CDR2 FQNEAQ, per germline (reference sequence). The CDR3 region is CASSATTGVWETQYF. The CDR3 nucleotides are TGTGCCAGCAGCGCAACAACGGGAGTTTGGGAGACCCAGTACTTC.

The CDR3 coding sequence is TGTGCCAGCAGCTTCCGGACTAACTCCTACGAGCAGTACTTC. It is translated as CASSFRTNSYEQYF. V usage is TRBV11-2 and J usage is TRBJ2-7; D may be TRBD2 (6 bases). The CDR3 sequence is 14 residues long. Looked up from germline, CDR1 is SGHAT and CDR2 is FQNNGV. V lost 3 bases and J 0 bases, leaving 9 bases between the germline ends. The full variable domain, with the rest looked up from reference TRBV11-2 and TRBJ2-7, is EAGVAQSPRYKIIEKRQSVAFWCNPISGHATLYWYQQILGQGPKLLIQFQNNGVVDDSQLPKDRFSAERLKGVDSTLKIQPAKLEDSAVYLCASSFRTNSYEQYFGPGTRLTVT.

The gene calls are TRBV19 and TRBJ1-5; D remains ambiguous. The CDR3 loop spans 12 amino acids. The germline V gene has CDR1 LNHDA and CDR2 SQIVND (reference sequence). Deletions cut 6 bases from V and 6 bases from J, with 9 bases between. The CDR3 bases are TGTGCCAGTAGCCCCCATGGTCAGCCCCAGCATTTT. Its translation: CASSPHGQPQHF.

The chain is built from TRBV25-1 and TRBJ1-5; D gene uncertain. V shed 3 bases and J shed 4 bases, with 10 bases lying between them. There are 14 residues in the CDR3. Germline loops: CDR1 MGHDK, CDR2 SYGVNS. For the CDR3, the DNA is TGTGCCAGCAGTGAGTCAGGCCGTAATCAGCCCCAGCATTTT. Translating it yields CASSESGRNQPQHF.

The chain couples TRBV19 to TRBJ1-5; no firm D call. The CDR3 contains 14 residues. V gave up 7 bases and J gave up 3 bases, with 13 bases separating them. In germline, CDR1 is LNHDA, CDR2 SQIVND (reference sequence). The CDR3 DNA is TGTGCCAGTACTAGTGGTGGGTCCAATCAGCCCCAGCATTTT. Translating it yields CASTSGGSNQPQHF. The entire variable domain, with the rest obtained from reference TRBV19 and TRBJ1-5, is as follows: DGGITQSPKYLFRKEGQNVTLSCEQNLNHDAMYWYRQDPGQGLRLIYYSQIVNDFQKGDIAEGYSVSREKKESFPLTVTSAQKNPTAFYLCASTSGGSNQPQHFGDGTRLSIL.

This clone was picked up a small number of times. The junction shows a germline mismatch at one end, possibly a read error. The chain couples TRBV28 to TRBJ1-2, with D possibly TRBD1 on 5 matching bases. Per germline, CDR1 MDHEN and CDR2 SYDVKM. CDR3 size: 12 residues. The CDR3 sequence: CASSLLTAPYFF. CDR3 sequence (DNA): TGTGCCAGCAGTTTATTGACAGCGCCCTATTTTTTC.

This chain connects TRBV29-1 to TRBJ2-3; D uncertain. V shed 5 bases and J shed 4 bases, with 10 bases lying between them. The CDR3 has 12 amino acids. From germline, CDR1 is SQVTM and CDR2 ANQGSEA. The CDR3 DNA sequence: TGCAGCGTTTCTGTGAGTTCAGATACGCAGTATTTT. Residues: CSVSVSSDTQYF.

Only a few counts were recorded for this clone. The junction differs from germline at one of its ends, possibly a read error. Other DNA sequences within the sample encode an identical CDR3. The J gene is TRBJ1-1, the V gene TRBV18; D may be TRBD1 (5 bases). Germline lookup yields CDR1 KGHSH and CDR2 LQKENI. The CDR3 consists of 13 residues. CDR3 in amino acids: CASSPQENTEAFF. The DNA of the CDR3 is TGTGCCAGCTCGCCACAGGAGAACACTGAAGCTTTCTTT. Full variable domain (rest looked up from reference TRBV18 and TRBJ1-1): NAGVMQNPRHLVRRRGQEARLRCSPMKGHSHVYWYRQLPEEGLKFMVYLQKENIIDESGMPKERFSAEFPKEGPSILRIQQVVRGDSAAYFCASSPQENTEAFFGQGTRLTVV.

V and J are TRBV7-2 and TRBJ2-7, with TRBD1 matching 9 bases. V shed 2 bases, J shed 2 bases, and the junction held 7 bases outside the gene matches. Germline CDR1 SGHTA, CDR2 FQGNSA. The CDR3 totals 16 residues. This chain's CDR3 is CASSLNRGRPTYEQYF. In nucleotides, the CDR3 is TGTGCCAGCAGCTTAAACAGGGGGCGGCCTACCTACGAGCAGTACTTC.

This clone has just a few counts. The rearrangement uses TRBV2 and TRBJ1-5, with D tentatively TRBD1 (6 bases). The CDR3 runs 13 residues. CDR1 is SNHLY and CDR2 is FYNNEI in the germline V gene. Trimming pared 7 bases from V and 5 bases from J, leaving 12 bases between. This CDR3 reads CASKGGMDQPQHF. In nucleotides, the CDR3 is TGTGCCAGCAAGGGGGGAATGGATCAGCCCCAGCATTTT.

This clone appeared a few times. The rearrangement joins TRBV2 to TRBJ2-3; maybe TRBD1 (6 bases). V lost 7 bases to trimming and J lost 1 base, with 15 bases between them. The CDR3 runs to 15 residues. Germline V gene lookup returns CDR1 SNHLY and CDR2 FYNNEI. CDR3 residues: CASKTTGGGTDTQYF. DNA for the CDR3: TGTGCCAGCAAAACGACAGGCGGTGGCACAGATACGCAGTATTTT.